This T cell receptor beta chain was profiled in a study of regulatory T cells in long-lasting Graves disease. V shed 5 bases and J shed 7 bases, with 20 bases lying between them. Looked up from germline, CDR1 is MNHEY and CDR2 is SMNVEV (reference sequence). CDR3 size: 16 residues. CDR3-region Arm-PCR and iRepertoire HTBI primers produced the TCR beta libraries. TCRdb independently ran MiXCR on the multiplex PCR reads; one entry per CDR3 protein. The data contain about 430,000 distinct CDR3 sequences, over 12% of them singletons. Time point of the sample: newly diagnosed GD, antithyroid drugs for less than 3 months. RNA isolated from PBMCs was used to make the TCR library. Graves' disease diagnosis was established per American Thyroid Association guidelines. This clonotype was found many times. These data were also reused for a study on T cells in Graves' hyperthyroidism and ophthalmopathy. Per that paper: Patients aged 18 to 65 with hyperthyroidism were newly diagnosed, with duration under 2 months. Exclusion criteria comprised uncontrolled infection, other autoimmune disease, pregnancy or lactation.

The sample was peripheral blood mononuclear cells (PBMCs), taken at new diagnosis, from a patient treated with antithyroid drugs. The sequence was obtained from a woman between 40 and 55 years old with Graves disease. This chain connects TRBV27 to TRBJ1-4; tentative D call: TRBD1 (5 bases). CDR3 sequence (DNA): TGTGCCAGCAGTCCAGTAGGGACCCTAAGGGGTGAAAAACTGTTTTTT. This translates into CASSPVGTLRGEKLFF.